The T cell receptor beta chain described here comes from a study of molecular identifiers for immune sequencing clone quantification (dated by TCRdb to 2016 to 2018). As for the study more broadly: In a replicate experiment, RNA from approximately 22,000 or 94,000 naive CD8 T cells was split into five aliquots, four of which were sequenced. CD8 T cells were used in a methods study to benchmark molecular-identifier clustering-based TCR repertoire sequencing (MIDCIRS) and TCR RNA copy counting.

Study-wide findings and limitations: Identical TCR molecules sharing a barcode could cause highly expanded clone sizes to be underestimated. The naive libraries included spiked-in Jurkat TCR RNA (under eleven copies' worth), and this Jurkat TCR RNA is not part of the donor repertoire. Without barcode sub-clustering, chimeric consensus sequences inflated TCR diversity; chimeras reached as high as 47%. Spiked-in Jurkat TCR RNA equal to a single cell's worth was reported to be detectable even within 1,200,000 naive CD8 T cells. In CMV-specific effector cells, over 97% of molecules were held by clones above 20 RNA copies, whereas under 1% of molecules were held by such clones in naive cells. Modeling gave 3 to 3.5 recovered TCR RNA copies per cell versus about 10 by digital PCR, implying about 30% capture efficiency.

The method behind the library was PCR. TCRdb lists the instrument as Illumina HiSeq 4000. Preparation of bulk TCR libraries followed a previously described approach, with the TCR primers listed in Table S5. Total RNA was purified with the Qiagen AllPrep DNA/RNA kit. Reads from multiple sequencing runs of the same library were pooled before analysis. The source study handled its data this way. Reads were retained only if their TCR constant sequence matched exactly, and those retained reads were trimmed to 150 nt and grouped according to their 12-nt molecular barcodes. Within each barcode group, reads were sub-clustered at a 15% Levenshtein threshold, and quality-weighted consensus sequences were built per RNA molecule. Non-functional sequences were removed, as were lower-count sequences one edit away from another. Based on a fit of two negative binomial distributions, barcode sub-clusters having less than 20% of the maximum read count were discarded. In-frame beta chains were kept once TCRdb had trimmed the public reads at Q25 with fastp and called clones with MiXCR. CDR3 protein duplicates are merged, each entry listing the most common genes and DNA. The V and J calls reflect TCRdb's pipeline rather than the authors' work. The sample table shows 400,000 to 600,000 distinct CDR3 sequences, and around 21% are seen once. Around 0.84% of the sample goes to the ten largest clones.

V and J lose 5 bases and 4 bases, and a span of 10 bases separates them. The CDR3 measures 13 amino acids from cysteine to phenylalanine. Kept here is only the CDR3 DNA, which spans 39 bases and is read in frame from base 1. According to the germline V gene, CDR1 reads SGHRS and CDR2 reads YFSETQ. Libraries of naive CD8 T cells were generated from about 19,000 to 1,100,000 sorted cells, with 10%, 30% or 50% of the purified RNA used. Naive CD8 T cells, defined as CD8+CD4-CCR7+CD45RA+, were FACS-sorted into RLT Plus buffer on a BD FACSAria II. Around 10 TCR copies' worth of Jurkat RNA were spiked into about 20,000-1,000,000 naive CD8 T cell samples to test detection sensitivity. CD8 T cells were enriched using RosetteSep CD8+ T Cell Enrichment Cocktail and Ficoll-Paque, and the enriched cells then underwent ACK red cell lysis. This clonotype was seen repeatedly, ten times or more. Its antigen specificity is not known. No qualities accompany the bases; no much larger clone lies one base away.

This receptor was taken from a human donor in good health. Some libraries in this study had Jurkat cell RNA spiked in. Here the chain combines TRBV5-1 and TRBJ2-1, with the D gene too uncertain to name. Material for sequencing was naive CD8+ T cells from blood, with Jurkat cell RNA spiked in. In light of the paper, this sample's cell subset or site label describes: FACS-sorted CD8+CD4-CCR7+CD45RA+ naive T cells. The nucleotide sequence reads TGCGCCAGCAGGGGCGAAGATTACAATGAGCAGTTCTTC. Translated, this gives CASRGEDYNEQFF. With the rest looked up from the reference TRBV5-1 and TRBJ2-1 genes rather than sequenced, the full variable domain is KAGVTQTPRYLIKTRGQQVTLSCSPISGHRSVSWYQQTPGQGLQFLFEYFSETQRNKGNFPGRFSGRQFSNSRSEMNVSTLELGDSALYLCASRGEDYNEQFFGPGTRLTVL.